The 10 T cell receptor beta chains listed next were all sequenced from one sample in a study of cytomegalovirus exposure and HLA in healthy donors. PCR was performed using 60 Vbeta and 13 Jbeta primers. Clones were read by immunoSEQ multiplex PCR, and TCRdb kept only the in-frame ones, dropping some. The sample holds roughly 100,000 clones, roughly 15% seen once. Sequencing was carried out using PBMCs. These receptors were collected from a female donor in good health and CMV-seronegative.

V gene TRBV30 combines with J gene TRBJ1-3, with TRBD1 as a possible D gene (5 bases). The CDR3 has 12 residues. Trimming cost V 5 bases and J 7 bases, with 12 bases left between them. The germline V gene has CDR1 GTSNPN and CDR2 SVGIG (reference sequence). The CDR3 DNA is TGTGCCTGGGGGGGGGTCTACAACACCATATATTTT. Translating it yields CAWGGVYNTIYF.

This clone was found a few times. The gene calls are TRBV30 and TRBJ1-2; D is perhaps TRBD1 (5 bases). Trimming removed 4 bases from V and 0 bases from J, with 12 bases in between. The CDR3 sequence is 14 residues long. Germline V gene lookup returns CDR1 GTSNPN and CDR2 SVGIG (reference sequence). The CDR3 nucleotides read TGTGCCTGGACTCGGGCAGGGACTAACTATGGCTACACCTTC. It translates to CAWTRAGTNYGYTF.

V usage is TRBV19 and J usage is TRBJ1-6, with 9 bases lining up with TRBD1. Germline trimming cut 6 bases from V and 7 bases from J; bases unmatched to any gene: 4. This CDR3 is built from 14 residues. The germline V gene has CDR1 LNHDA and CDR2 SQIVND (reference sequence). For the CDR3, the DNA is TGTGCCAGTAGAACCGGGACAGGGAATTCACCCCTCCACTTT. Protein: CASRTGTGNSPLHF.

The V and J genes are TRBV23-1 and TRBJ2-5; 15 bases align to TRBD2. TRBV23-1 belongs to the ORF category, with a function that is uncertain. With 3 bases clipped from V and 3 bases from J, the junction kept 8 bases outside the gene matches. The CDR3 has 18 residues. The CDR3 nucleotides are TGCGCCAGCAGTCACGGACTAGCGGGAGGGCGAGGCGAAGAGACCCAGTACTTC. Translated, it gives CASSHGLAGGRGEETQYF.

The chain combines TRBV13 with TRBJ2-7; D gene ambiguous. The germline V gene has CDR1 PRHDT and CDR2 FYEKMQ (reference sequence). V was shortened by 5 bases and J by 3 bases, with 14 bases between the two germline ends. This CDR3 has 14 residues. CDR3 DNA: TGTGCCAGCAGCCCCGCGAGGTCAAACTACGAGCAGTACTTC. Protein sequence: CASSPARSNYEQYF.

This chain links TRBV5-4 with TRBJ1-1; TRBD1 agrees at 8 bases. Germline V gene lookup returns CDR1 SGHNT and CDR2 YYREEE (reference sequence). The CDR3 has 15 residues. With 3 bases clipped from V and 5 bases from J, the junction kept 9 bases outside the gene matches. CDR3 region: CASSSGQGDGTEAFF. Written as DNA, the CDR3 is TGTGCCAGCAGCTCCGGACAGGGTGATGGTACTGAAGCTTTCTTT.

The chain joins TRBV7-9 to TRBJ1-2, with 10 nucleotides matching TRBD1. The CDR3 is made up of 17 amino acids. J gave up 6 bases and V 3 bases, and 13 bases lay outside the gene matches. Germline CDR1 is SEHNR and CDR2 is FQNEAQ (reference sequence). This chain's CDR3 is CASSFIIPGQGSHGYTF. CDR3 nucleotide sequence: TGTGCCAGCAGCTTTATCATCCCGGGACAGGGGTCCCATGGCTACACCTTC.

This clone was seen repeatedly, ten times or more. At the DNA level, this CDR3 is encoded by other sequences in the same sample as well. The gene calls are TRBV6-5 and TRBJ1-5, with a weak D call TRBD1 (6 bases). CDR1 and CDR2 from the germline V gene are MNHEY and SVGAGI. Trimming stripped 6 bases from V and 4 bases from J, with 10 bases between. This CDR3 has 13 residues. The CDR3 protein is CASSGQQNQPQHF. The CDR3 DNA sequence: TGTGCCAGCAGCGGACAGCAAAATCAGCCCCAGCATTTT.

This chain links TRBV5-1 with TRBJ1-2; D perhaps matches TRBD1 (5 bases). Germline CDR1 is SGHRS and CDR2 is YFSETQ. This CDR3 region has 13 residues. Trimming left V 0 bases short and J 8 bases short, with 11 bases between. For the CDR3, the DNA is TGCGCCAGCAGCTTGGAACACGGGGGAGGCTACACCTTC. Translating it yields CASSLEHGGGYTF.

This clone was observed a few times. The V call is TRBV6-6, the J call TRBJ2-5; D is possibly TRBD1 (7 bases). V was shortened by 6 bases and J by 5 bases, with 10 bases between the two germline ends. Germline V gene data show CDR1 as MNHNY and CDR2 as SVGAGI (reference sequence). The CDR3 length is 12 residues. The CDR3 nucleotides read TGTGCCAGCAGCAGGGGGGCGGAGACCCAGTACTTC. Translation: CASSRGAETQYF.